This T cell receptor beta chain was profiled in a study of cytomegalovirus exposure and HLA in healthy donors (dated by TCRdb to 2016 to 2017). For the wider study: An earlier analysis of some 600 of the donors reported under 300 Gb of sequence data and 117 million unique TCR beta sequences obtained from about 180 million T cells. An early release covering 550 to 650 HLA-typed donors comprised 250 to 350 gigabases of sequencing data and around 85 million unique TCR sequences. The genetic ancestry cluster associated with self-reported Caucasian donors included 81% of the roughly 400 genotyped donors. The study aimed to test whether signatures of past pathogen exposure could be identified by cataloging public T cell receptors. The study used immunosequencing to profile the T cell repertoires of hundreds of subjects and linked those repertoires to cytomegalovirus serostatus. Along with the roughly 670-subject first cohort, a separate validation cohort of over 90 different subjects was used. To predict cytomegalovirus infection status, the study combined high-throughput TCR immunosequencing, statistical association of individual TCRs with disease status, and machine learning. A later analysis re-examined previously published TCR beta repertoires from around 670 donors and added high-resolution HLA genotyping to investigate patterns of TCR occurrence. Rather than drawing on any new phenotypic data, the later analysis identified candidate immune exposures from TCR beta sequences and the way those sequences occurred across donors. An earlier analysis of about 620 of the donors applied high-throughput TCR beta sequencing to assess whether each TCR beta V gene segment acted as functional or pseudogenic. Donor age, sex, ethnicity and CMV serostatus were compiled together with the repertoire data. A later genetic analysis used genome-wide SNP genotypes for about three fifths of the 666 donors, treating that subset as a discovery cohort. Every discovery cohort repertoire had been produced on one sequencing platform. Both class I and class II loci were covered by HLA typing, at four-digit resolution. The number of donors typed differed by locus, with roughly 629-640 for A, B, C, DRB1 and DQB1, about 500 for DQA1, about 610 for DPA1, and around 430 for DPB1. Several DR-DQ haplotypes were treated as single units for association and clustering because of strong linkage in the cohort. Among 300 to 500 genotyped donors of the cohort, an average of around 250,000 unique TCR beta nucleotide sequences was sequenced per donor, of which 15% to 20% were non-productive. What the work shows at the level of the full study, not this receptor alone: Because HLA typing was unavailable for some donors at each locus, only the typed subset was used in association tests. A group of highly shared sequence variants was considered likely to be a technical artifact of the sequencing pipeline. In a later analysis, HLA-associated TCR beta chains showed more clonal expansion and lower generation probabilities than non-associated chains that were equally common. An earlier analysis of 450 to 750 of the donors showed that most TCR beta V segments appeared in productive rearrangements either about 87% or about 30% of the time, which broadly matched IMGT annotations. Immune exposure information for the cohort was limited to CMV serostatus. A later analysis associated approximately 17,000 TCR beta sequences with specific HLA alleles at a false discovery rate of 0.05. A later analysis found that most CMV-associated TCR beta chains appeared HLA-restricted, with HLA associations seemingly driven largely by CMV exposure. In vitro tests confirmed that three of the cytomegalovirus-associated TCR beta chains recognize cytomegalovirus antigens. In a later analysis, TCR association rates were found to vary across HLA loci, with the most associated TCRs seen for DRB1 alleles and the fewest for HLA-C alleles. The earlier analysis of 587 of the donors excluded some 15 rarely observed V segments, including chromosome 9 orphons, because counts were too low. Some IMGT-functional V segments, including TRBV6-2 and TRBV6-3, could not be distinguished by the 87-base-pair reads and were therefore excluded. In a later genetic analysis, fewer N-insertions in productive TCRs were reported among donors in an Asian-associated ancestry cluster than the roughly 700-donor mean. Presence/absence analyses assumed roughly uniform sequencing depth across donors, an assumption that may not hold. Most TCR sequences were seen in very few donors, while some public TCRs were found in many individuals. The classifier was reported to diagnose cytomegalovirus status with high specificity and sensitivity in both the original and validation cohorts. In a later genetic analysis, a missense DCLRE1C variant was associated with V-gene and J-gene trimming of TCR beta chains, and the association was replicated in an independent cohort. According to a later analysis, parvovirus B19, influenza, CMV and Epstein-Barr virus appeared linked to several top co-occurrence clusters. When HLA alleles, especially DR and DQ, strongly co-occurred, attributing TCR associations to individual alleles was difficult. In the study, 150 to 200 TCR beta chains were listed as associated with cytomegalovirus. A further reported finding was that TCR beta sequences accurately predicted the HLA-A and HLA-B alleles for most subjects in the first cohort. Linkage disequilibrium might explain the correlated functional status among segregating V segments, but an unknown experimental factor could not be excluded. Only TCR beta chains were sequenced in this cohort, and the absence of alpha or paired-chain data limited detectable features. The authors suggested that the approach could potentially be generalized to other disease states and immunological phenotypes.

The library was prepared using the immunoSEQ multiplex PCR assay. For the multiplex PCR, a mixture combining 60 forward primers for TCR Vbeta segments and 13 reverse primers for TCR Jbeta segments was used. Amplification of the CDR3 region of rearranged TCR beta genes was performed with a multiplex PCR assay on genomic DNA. The Illumina HiSeq System was used to sequence the amplified TCR beta libraries as 87-base-pair reads. Per the original workflow: Across the 500 to 700 repertoires, a later analysis counted roughly 77 million unique TCR beta chains, around 11 million of which were shared by at least two donors. Raw reads were error-corrected and collapsed into unique sequences by a nearest-neighbor algorithm in which closely related sequences were merged to remove PCR and sequencing errors. V, D and J gene segments were assigned by aligning CDR3 sequences to IMGT reference sequences. Each retained sequence needed at least a six-nucleotide match to both a V gene segment and a J gene segment. Rearrangements were classified as productive when the CDR3 lacked stop codons and remained in frame with V and J, and all other rearrangements were classified as non-productive. Following IMGT convention, CDR3 was defined as the stretch from the second conserved V-encoded cysteine to the conserved J-encoded phenylalanine. The earlier analysis of roughly 590 of the donors excluded sequences that lacked an unambiguous match to a single V gene segment. In an earlier analysis of approximately 590 of the donors, V segments were called functional above 56.7% productive rearrangements and were called segregating when the between-donor standard deviation exceeded 5%. A statistical classification framework was built for diagnosing cytomegalovirus status from the catalog of TCR beta chain sequences. A later analysis assigned V and J genes by comparing TCR nucleotide sequences with IMGT/GENE-DB human TR gene sequences. A later analysis assigned CDR3 sequences and most-parsimonious VDJ recombination scenarios with the TCRdist pipeline. In a later analysis, each TCR beta chain was defined by its CDR3 amino acid sequence together with its V-gene family, and reads without a unique V-gene family were excluded. As a way to deal with suspected cross-contamination and a sequencing artifact, a later analysis dropped 640 or so nucleotide sequences that were highly shared and had low generation probability. For each public chain, a later analysis derived a clonal expansion index from normalized ranks of inferred template counts within each repertoire. In a later analysis, generation probabilities were computed using a VDJ recombination model fitted to out-of-frame rearrangements, and the results were checked against IGoR. In a later analysis, TCR-TCR, TCR-HLA and TCR-CMV co-occurrence was scored with hypergeometric tests, and a repertoire-size bias correction was applied to TCR pairs. A later analysis estimated false discovery rates by permuting HLA or CMV assignments 20 times. In a later analysis, co-occurring TCRs were grouped using DBSCAN, with TCRdist sequence similarity added in when clustering inside HLA-allele-positive subsets. Co-occurrence clustering excluded repertoires with fewer than 30,000 or more than 120,000 public chains, plus five with anomalous nucleotide sharing. TCRdb limited this immuneACCESS table to in-frame rearrangements with V and J called. A share of clones is missing; checked studies link under half to unresolved V genes, and the rest is unexplained. That table furnishes V, J and clone size, whereas the DNA furnished D and trimming. Present in this sample are over 200,000 clones, 80% to 90% of which were seen just once. 0.9% to 1.1% of the sample is in the top ten clones.

V is shortened by 2 bases, J by 5 bases, and the region joining them spans 9 bases. Looking up the germline V gene (reference sequence) yields CDR1 LNHNV and CDR2 YYDKDF. The CDR3 numbers 14 residues from cysteine through phenylalanine. Left in the record is the CDR3 DNA by itself, 42 bases read in frame from the first base. In the case of this clone: Its cognate antigen has yet to be identified. Base qualities were left out, and no much larger clone turns up one base away.

The cohort consisted of approximately 690 healthy bone marrow donors. All cohort members were sampled while nominally healthy, although unrecorded immune exposures were likely present. The donor was CMV seronegative and was included in the group of a few hundred seronegative cohort members. A peripheral blood sample was provided by each donor, and peripheral blood mononuclear cells were used for TCR beta sequencing. The Qiagen DNeasy Blood Extraction Kit was used to extract genomic DNA from the blood cell samples. Material for sequencing was PBMCs. The chain couples TRBV15 to TRBJ1-4; a tentative D match to TRBD1 spans 6 bases. This clonotype was sampled from a young woman in good health and CMV-seronegative. This receptor carries the CDR3 CATSRSTGNEKLFF. The DNA sequence reads TGTGCCACCAGCAGAAGCACAGGGAATGAAAAACTGTTTTTT.